These 4 T cell receptor beta chains were all obtained from the same sample, sequenced in a study of shared clonotypes between healthy human individuals. Only in-frame clones appear in the TCRdb table, and some are missing; sequencing was by immunoSEQ multiplex PCR. The sample consists of some 2,500,000 clones, around 92% of them appearing once. The specimen was naive CD4+ T cells from PBMCs. Subset of the sample: CD45RA+ positively selected. These receptors originate from a man between 18 and 29 years old in good health. Some clones in this sample may be carry-over from other donors' samples.

The chain couples TRBV10-3 to TRBJ2-1; 7 nucleotides line up with TRBD2. The junction had 4 bases not matched to a gene; V was cut back by 0 bases and J by 2 bases. The germline V gene has CDR1 ENHRY and CDR2 SYGVKD. The CDR3 is made up of 16 amino acids. CDR3 coding DNA: TGTGCCATCAGTGAGTCGGGGGGGGTCCCCTACAATGAGCAGTTCTTC. It codes for CAISESGGVPYNEQFF.

The chain joins TRBV30 to TRBJ2-1; 7 bases are a match to TRBD2. The CDR3 extends over 14 amino acids. V shed 3 bases, J shed 6 bases, and the junction held 8 bases outside the gene matches. From germline, CDR1 is GTSNPN and CDR2 SVGIG (reference sequence). The CDR3 nucleotides are TGTGCCTGGAGCGCCGGGACTACCTTCAATGAGCAGTTCTTC. Residues: CAWSAGTTFNEQFF.

The chain links TRBV7-6 to TRBJ1-4; D is uncertain. Germline CDR1 SGHVS, CDR2 FNYEAQ. The CDR3 extends over 16 amino acids. Trimming cost V 2 bases and J 2 bases, with 12 bases left between them. CDR3 sequence: CASSLIREGTNEKLFF. DNA for the CDR3: TGTGCCAGCAGCTTAATCCGCGAAGGCACTAATGAAAAACTGTTTTTT.

This chain joins TRBV5-1 and TRBJ1-1; D might be TRBD1 (5 bases). The CDR3 runs to 14 residues. V lost 1 base and J lost 4, with 11 bases in between. From germline, CDR1 is SGHRS and CDR2 YFSETQ. The CDR3 protein is CASSLNPGGTEAFF. Here the CDR3 DNA reads TGCGCCAGCAGCTTGAACCCTGGGGGCACTGAAGCTTTCTTT.